A single sample is the source of the 17 T cell receptor beta chains below, sequenced in a study of cytomegalovirus exposure and HLA in healthy donors listed by TCRdb under 2017. The library was generated by the immunoSEQ multiplex PCR assay. For the multiplex PCR, a mixture combining 60 forward primers for TCR Vbeta segments and 13 reverse primers for TCR Jbeta segments was used. Held by TCRdb, this immuneACCESS table contains in-frame sequences only and omits some clones. Under half of the omission traces to an unresolved V gene where checked; the cause of the rest is unknown. This sample holds about 130,000 clones; approximately 69% were observed only once. The ten largest clones represent under 5% of the sample. The material sequenced was PBMCs. All receptors derive from a man aged 40-50 years in good health and CMV-seropositive.

This rearrangement joins TRBV5-1 to TRBJ2-5; D gene uncertain. V lost 0 bases and J lost 1, with 7 bases in between. The CDR3 loop spans 14 amino acids. The germline V gene has CDR1 SGHRS and CDR2 YFSETQ. The CDR3 is CASSLAQAQETQYF. The CDR3 nucleotides read TGCGCCAGCAGCTTGGCTCAGGCCCAAGAGACCCAGTACTTC.

V gene TRBV30 combines with J gene TRBJ1-2, with 7 bases identical to TRBD1. Trimming removed 1 base from V and 1 base from J; junction bases left unmatched: 6. Germline loops: CDR1 GTSNPN, CDR2 SVGIG (reference sequence). The CDR3 length is 15 residues. The CDR3 protein is CAWSAPRGLNYGYTF. CDR3 bases: TGTGCCTGGAGTGCTCCAAGGGGGCTTAACTATGGCTACACCTTC.

This sequence joins TRBV7-9 and TRBJ2-5, with 9 bases that match TRBD1. Germline CDR1 is SEHNR and CDR2 is FQNEAQ (reference sequence). The CDR3 consists of 15 residues. J gave up 7 bases and V 2 bases, and 8 bases lay outside the gene matches. Written as DNA, the CDR3 is TGTGCCAGCAGCTTACCCGGGACAGGGTCTGGGACCCAGTACTTC. It specifies CASSLPGTGSGTQYF.

Only one count was recorded for this clone. The chain links TRBV4-1 to TRBJ2-7, with TRBD1 matching over 8 bases. The germline CDR1 and CDR2 sequences are MGHRA and YSYEKL. V shed 4 bases, J shed 6 bases, and the junction held 11 bases outside the gene matches. CDR3 length: 15 amino acids. The CDR3 DNA follows: TGCGCCAGCAGCCCATTGGACAGGGATTCCGGCGAGCAGTACTTC. Amino acid sequence: CASSPLDRDSGEQYF.

The chain employs TRBV9 and TRBJ1-3; D may be TRBD1 (5 bases). Germline loops: CDR1 SGDLS, CDR2 YYNGEE. CDR3 size: 16 residues. V lost 3 bases to trimming and J lost 0 bases, with 13 bases between them. The CDR3 here is CASSDSRASSGNTIYF. The CDR3, as DNA: TGTGCCAGCAGCGATTCCAGGGCATCCTCTGGAAACACCATATATTTT.

The chain is built from TRBV5-1 and TRBJ1-1; 12 bases line up with TRBD1. Germline V gene sequence: CDR1 SGHRS, CDR2 YFSETQ. The CDR3 is made up of 14 amino acids. Trimming took 4 bases from V and 6 from J; bases not matched to a gene: 4. CDR3 nucleotide sequence: TGCGCCAGCAGCACGGGACAGGGGGCGGCTGAAGCTTTCTTT. This gives the protein CASSTGQGAAEAFF. Together with reference TRBV5-1 and TRBJ1-1, the CDR3 gives the full variable domain: KAGVTQTPRYLIKTRGQQVTLSCSPISGHRSVSWYQQTPGQGLQFLFEYFSETQRNKGNFPGRFSGRQFSNSRSEMNVSTLELGDSALYLCASSTGQGAAEAFFGQGTRLTVV.

The rearrangement links TRBV19 to TRBJ2-1; 8 bases fit TRBD2. Germline V gives CDR1 LNHDA, CDR2 SQIVND (reference sequence). This CDR3 is 15 amino acids long. Germline trimming cut 5 bases from V and 4 bases from J; bases unmatched to any gene: 7. The CDR3 sequence: CASSPQASGYNEQFF. Written as DNA, the CDR3 is TGTGCCAGTAGTCCCCAGGCTAGCGGGTACAATGAGCAGTTCTTC.

This rearrangement joins TRBV19 to TRBJ1-6, with 9 bases matching TRBD1. The germline CDR1 and CDR2 sequences are LNHDA and SQIVND (reference sequence). This CDR3 has 15 residues. After removal of 4 bases from V and 5 bases from J, the junction contained 3 bases not matched to a gene. The CDR3 DNA follows: TGTGCCAGTAGTAGGGACAGGGAGGATAATTCACCCCTCCACTTT. It specifies CASSRDREDNSPLHF.

The chain recombines TRBV7-8 with TRBJ1-5; D gene ambiguous. V lost 5 bases and J lost 7, with 18 bases in between. Germline CDR1 SGHVS, CDR2 FQNEAQ. The CDR3 consists of 15 residues. CDR3 residues: CASSPSRVQRQPQHF. The CDR3 DNA follows: TGTGCCAGCAGCCCGTCCCGGGTCCAGAGGCAGCCCCAGCATTTT.

This chain links TRBV5-1 with TRBJ1-2; a possible D gene is TRBD1 (5 bases). The germline CDR1 and CDR2 sequences are SGHRS and YFSETQ. The CDR3 totals 12 residues. V was clipped by 4 bases and J by 8 bases, with 12 bases between them. CDR3 DNA: TGCGCCAGCAGCCCAGGGTGGGTCGGCTACACCTTC. It specifies CASSPGWVGYTF. The full variable domain, rest sourced from reference TRBV5-1 and TRBJ1-2, is KAGVTQTPRYLIKTRGQQVTLSCSPISGHRSVSWYQQTPGQGLQFLFEYFSETQRNKGNFPGRFSGRQFSNSRSEMNVSTLELGDSALYLCASSPGWVGYTFGSGTRLTVV.

V and J are TRBV2 and TRBJ1-2; a possible D gene is TRBD1 (6 bases). Germline V gene sequence: CDR1 SNHLY, CDR2 FYNNEI. V was trimmed by 5 bases and J by 6 bases, leaving 19 bases between them. The CDR3 runs to 15 residues. CDR3 protein: CASSNTGRKGDGYTF. The CDR3 nucleotides read TGTGCCAGCAGTAACACGGGGCGGAAGGGGGATGGCTACACCTTC.

The chain has TRBV19 and TRBJ1-5; no clear D. Trimming removed 0 bases at V and 0 bases at J, with 18 bases between. The germline gives CDR1 LNHDA, CDR2 SQIVND (reference sequence). The CDR3 is made up of 19 amino acids. CDR3 sequence reads: CASSIDPVRVFHSNQPQHF. CDR3 DNA: TGTGCCAGTAGTATAGATCCGGTGAGAGTTTTTCATAGCAATCAGCCCCAGCATTTT.

As to this clone: The identical CDR3 is also encoded by other nucleotide sequences in the sample. This chain uses TRBV6-5 with TRBJ2-2, with 8 bases fitting TRBD1. Germline values: CDR1 MNHEY, CDR2 SVGAGI. J was trimmed by 1 base and V by 6 bases; bases with no gene match: 1. This CDR3 is built from 14 residues. As DNA, the CDR3 is TGTGCCAGCAGGGGGACAGGGAACACCGGGGAGCTGTTTTTT. It yields the protein CASRGTGNTGELFF.

Points on this clone: Other DNA sequences from this sample encode an identical CDR3 as well. The chain links TRBV5-4 to TRBJ1-2; 7 bases agree with TRBD1. CDR3 length equals 15 residues. V shed 0 bases and J 2 bases; nucleotides not matched to a gene: 4. In germline, CDR1 is SGHNT, CDR2 YYREEE (reference sequence). This CDR3 is CASSLALGQNYGYTF. The CDR3 DNA is TGTGCCAGCAGCTTGGCCCTGGGACAGAACTATGGCTACACCTTC.

The chain joins TRBV4-2 to TRBJ2-7; 7 bases agree with TRBD1. The CDR3 covers 14 residues. The germline V gene encodes CDR1 LGHNA and CDR2 YNFKEQ. V lost 1 base, J lost 5 bases, and 5 bases stayed unmatched. CDR3 sequence reads: CASSQVGRGNEQYF. CDR3 DNA sequence: TGTGCCAGCAGCCAAGTCGGCAGGGGGAACGAGCAGTACTTC.

The chain recombines TRBV10-2 with TRBJ1-3, with TRBD1 matching 9 bases. The CDR3 is 16 amino acids. Trimming took 6 bases from V and 4 from J; bases not matched to a gene: 10. Germline CDR1 WSHSY, CDR2 SAAADI. As DNA, the CDR3 is TGCGCCAGCAGGGATCCGGGACAGGGCCCCGGAAACACCATATATTTT. This sequence encodes CASRDPGQGPGNTIYF.

CDR3 bases: TGTGCCAGCAGCGTCGCTCGGGTTAGGACTGAAGCTTTCTTT. This sequence encodes CASSVARVRTEAFF. The chain uses TRBV7-8 and TRBJ1-1; D not certain. The CDR3 length is 14 residues. V lost 5 bases and J lost 5, with 15 bases in between. Germline V gene data show CDR1 as SGHVS and CDR2 as FQNEAQ.